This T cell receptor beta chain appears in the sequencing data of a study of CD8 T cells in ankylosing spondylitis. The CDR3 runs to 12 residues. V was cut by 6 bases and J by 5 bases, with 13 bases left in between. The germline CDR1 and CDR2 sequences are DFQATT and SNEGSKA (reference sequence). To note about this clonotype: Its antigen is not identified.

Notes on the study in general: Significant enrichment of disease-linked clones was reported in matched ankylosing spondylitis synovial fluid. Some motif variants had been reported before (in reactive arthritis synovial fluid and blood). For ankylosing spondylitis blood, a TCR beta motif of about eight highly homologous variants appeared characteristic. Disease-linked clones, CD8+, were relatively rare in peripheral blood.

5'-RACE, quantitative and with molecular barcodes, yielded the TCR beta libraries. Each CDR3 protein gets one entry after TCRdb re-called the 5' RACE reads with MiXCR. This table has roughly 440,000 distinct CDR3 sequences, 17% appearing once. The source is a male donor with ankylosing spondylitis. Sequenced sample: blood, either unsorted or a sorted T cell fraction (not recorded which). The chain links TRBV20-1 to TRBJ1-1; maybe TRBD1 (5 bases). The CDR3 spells CSAPRGSTEAFF. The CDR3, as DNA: TGCAGTGCGCCTCGGGGGAGTACTGAAGCTTTCTTT.